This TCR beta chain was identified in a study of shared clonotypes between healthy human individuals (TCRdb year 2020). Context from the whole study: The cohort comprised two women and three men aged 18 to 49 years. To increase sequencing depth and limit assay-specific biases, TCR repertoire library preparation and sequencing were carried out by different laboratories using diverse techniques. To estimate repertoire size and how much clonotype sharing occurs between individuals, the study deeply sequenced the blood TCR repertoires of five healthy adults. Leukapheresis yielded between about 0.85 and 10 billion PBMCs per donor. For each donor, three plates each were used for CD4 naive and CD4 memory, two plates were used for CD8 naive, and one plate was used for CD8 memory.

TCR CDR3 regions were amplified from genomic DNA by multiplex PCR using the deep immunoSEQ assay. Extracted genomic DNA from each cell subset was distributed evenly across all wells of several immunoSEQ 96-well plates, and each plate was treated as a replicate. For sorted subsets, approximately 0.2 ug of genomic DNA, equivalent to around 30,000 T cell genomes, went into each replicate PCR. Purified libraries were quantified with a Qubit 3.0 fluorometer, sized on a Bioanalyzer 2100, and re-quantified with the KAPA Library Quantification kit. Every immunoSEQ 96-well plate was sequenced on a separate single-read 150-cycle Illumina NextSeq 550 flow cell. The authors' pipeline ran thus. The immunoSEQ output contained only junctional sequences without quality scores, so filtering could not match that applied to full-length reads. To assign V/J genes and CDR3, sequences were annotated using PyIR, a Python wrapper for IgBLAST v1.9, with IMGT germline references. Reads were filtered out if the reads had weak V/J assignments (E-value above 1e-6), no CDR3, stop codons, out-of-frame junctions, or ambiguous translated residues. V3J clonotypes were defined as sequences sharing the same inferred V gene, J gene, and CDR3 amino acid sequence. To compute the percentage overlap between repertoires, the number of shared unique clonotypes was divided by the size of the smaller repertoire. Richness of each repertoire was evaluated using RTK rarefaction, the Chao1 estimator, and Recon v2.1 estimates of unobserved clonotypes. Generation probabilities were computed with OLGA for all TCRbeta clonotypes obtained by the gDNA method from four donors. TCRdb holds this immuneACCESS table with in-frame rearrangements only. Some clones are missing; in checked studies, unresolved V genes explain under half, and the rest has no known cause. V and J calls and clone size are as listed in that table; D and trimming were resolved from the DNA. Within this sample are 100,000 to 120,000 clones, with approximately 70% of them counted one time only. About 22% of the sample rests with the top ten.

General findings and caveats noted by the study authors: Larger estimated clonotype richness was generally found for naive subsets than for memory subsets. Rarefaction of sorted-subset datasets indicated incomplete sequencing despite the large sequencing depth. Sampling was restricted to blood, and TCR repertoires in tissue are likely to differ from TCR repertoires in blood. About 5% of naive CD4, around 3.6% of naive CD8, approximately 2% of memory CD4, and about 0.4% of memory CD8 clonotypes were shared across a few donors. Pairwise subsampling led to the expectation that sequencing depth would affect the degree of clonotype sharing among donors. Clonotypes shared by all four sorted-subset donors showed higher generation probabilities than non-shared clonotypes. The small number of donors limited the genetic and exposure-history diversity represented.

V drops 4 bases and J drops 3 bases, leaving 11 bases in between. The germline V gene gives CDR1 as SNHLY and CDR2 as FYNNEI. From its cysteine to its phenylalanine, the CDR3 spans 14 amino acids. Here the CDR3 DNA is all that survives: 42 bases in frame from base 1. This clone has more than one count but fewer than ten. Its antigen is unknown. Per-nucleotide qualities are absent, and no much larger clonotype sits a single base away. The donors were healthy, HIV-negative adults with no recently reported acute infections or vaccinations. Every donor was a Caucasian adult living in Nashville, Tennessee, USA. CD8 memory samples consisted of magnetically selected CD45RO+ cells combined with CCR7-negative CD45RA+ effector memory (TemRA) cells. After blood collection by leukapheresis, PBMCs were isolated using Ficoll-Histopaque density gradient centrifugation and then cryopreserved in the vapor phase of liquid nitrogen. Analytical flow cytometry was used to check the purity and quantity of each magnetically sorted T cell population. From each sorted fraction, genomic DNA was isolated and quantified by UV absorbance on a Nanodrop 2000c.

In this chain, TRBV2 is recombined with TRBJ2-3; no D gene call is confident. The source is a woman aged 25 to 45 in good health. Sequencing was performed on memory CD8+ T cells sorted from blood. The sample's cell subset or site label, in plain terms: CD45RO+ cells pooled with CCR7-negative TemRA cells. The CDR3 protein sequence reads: CASSVASPTDTQYF. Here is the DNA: TGTGCCAGCAGTGTGGCTAGTCCGACAGATACGCAGTATTTT.